The 10 T cell receptor beta chains below were found in one sample sequenced in a study of T cell repertoires in cytomegalovirus infection. Their recognized antigens are unknown. TCRdb ran MiXCR on the reads and lists one entry per CDR3 protein. The profile covers a few hundred thousand distinct CDR3 sequences, with about 25% appearing a single time and 10% to 15% taken by the ten largest. The sequences come from cultured PBMCs, collected from culture after CMV antigen stimulation. These receptors came from a human donor in good health (CMV status not recorded). Some clones in this sample may be carry-over from other donors' samples.

This clonotype was picked up many times. The gene calls are TRBV19 and TRBJ2-7; 11 nucleotides agree with TRBD2. This CDR3 is built from 16 residues. Germline trimming cut 3 bases from V and 4 bases from J; bases unmatched to any gene: 8. The germline V gene has CDR1 LNHDA and CDR2 SQIVND (reference sequence). The CDR3 sequence: CASSIETSGSGYEQYF. The DNA for the CDR3 is TGTGCCAGTAGTATCGAAACTAGCGGGAGTGGTTACGAGCAGTACTTC.

The table lists this clonotype with a few counts. The J gene is TRBJ1-4, the V gene TRBV28, with TRBD1 matching 8 bases. CDR3 length: 13 residues. Unmatched junction bases numbered 6, after V lost 7 bases and J lost 8 bases. CDR1 is MDHEN, CDR2 SYDVKM, per germline. This CDR3 reads CASKVAGGEKLFF. The CDR3 DNA reads as TGTGCCAGCAAAGTTGCAGGGGGCGAAAAACTGTTTTTT.

This clonotype was seen more than once but under ten times. CDR3 coding DNA: TGTGCCAGCAGCTTCGGGACAGCCTACGAGCAGTACTTC. Translating gives CASSFGTAYEQYF. This chain links TRBV7-2 with TRBJ2-7; 7 nucleotides align to TRBD1. Germline V gives CDR1 SGHTA, CDR2 FQGNSA. After removal of 3 bases from V and 2 bases from J, the junction contained 1 base not matched to a gene. The CDR3 runs 13 residues. Full variable domain (rest looked up from reference TRBV7-2 and TRBJ2-7): GAGVSQSPSNKVTEKGKDVELRCDPISGHTALYWYRQSLGQGLEFLIYFQGNSAPDKSGLPSDRFSAERTGGSVSTLTIQRTQQEDSAVYLCASSFGTAYEQYFGPGTRLTVT.

The table lists this clonotype with a few counts. V and J are TRBV7-2 and TRBJ1-1; D remains ambiguous. The ends were cut back, 6 bases at V and 3 bases at J, with 14 bases in the middle. The germline CDR1 and CDR2 sequences are SGHTA and FQGNSA. The CDR3 loop spans 14 amino acids. The CDR3 reads CASSQPGSYTEAFF. CDR3 bases: TGTGCCAGCAGTCAACCGGGATCCTACACTGAAGCTTTCTTT.

This chain connects TRBV10-3 to TRBJ2-4, with 7 positions matching TRBD2. Germline CDR1 ENHRY, CDR2 SYGVKD. The ends lost 1 base at V and 4 bases at J; junction bases unmatched: 13. The CDR3 runs 18 residues. The CDR3 DNA sequence: TGTGCCATCAGTGAGTGGGGCGGCCGCGGGACTAATAAAAACATTCAGTACTTC. Its translation: CAISEWGGRGTNKNIQYF.

The chain links TRBV12-3 or TRBV12-4 to TRBJ2-5; D is undetermined. V was shortened by 6 bases and J by 6 bases, with 14 bases between the two germline ends. This CDR3 is built from 13 residues. The CDR3 reads CASSLEPKQTQYF. The CDR3 DNA is TGTGCCAGCAGCCTCGAGCCCAAGCAGACCCAGTACTTC.

A few counts support this clonotype. This CDR3 is CASSGQGGNQPQHF. In nucleotides, the CDR3 is TGTGCCAGCAGCGGACAGGGAGGCAATCAGCCCCAGCATTTT. The chain carries TRBV7-2 and TRBJ1-5; TRBD1 agrees at 8 bases. V trimming: 5 bases; J trimming: 2 bases; junction bases outside the gene matches: 2. The CDR3 totals 14 residues. The germline V gene encodes CDR1 SGHTA and CDR2 FQGNSA. The full variable domain, in which reference TRBV7-2 and TRBJ1-5 provide the parts outside the CDR3, is GAGVSQSPSNKVTEKGKDVELRCDPISGHTALYWYRQSLGQGLEFLIYFQGNSAPDKSGLPSDRFSAERTGGSVSTLTIQRTQQEDSAVYLCASSGQGGNQPQHFGDGTRLSIL.

The V call is TRBV6-5, the J call TRBJ2-1, with unresolved D. The CDR3 sequence is 14 residues long. CDR1 and CDR2 (germline): MNHEY, SVGAGI. The germline V and J ends were trimmed by 6 bases and 3 bases, with 12 bases remaining between them. CDR3 amino acids: CASSTGWGYNEQFF. The CDR3, as DNA: TGTGCCAGCAGCACCGGTTGGGGCTACAATGAGCAGTTCTTC.

This clonotype was observed many times. V and J are TRBV7-2 and TRBJ2-5; no clear D. CDR1 and CDR2 from the germline V gene are SGHTA and FQGNSA. Trimming stripped 4 bases from V and 2 bases from J, with 8 bases between. This CDR3 comprises 13 residues. CDR3 in DNA: TGTGCCAGCAGCTCACACGTTCAAGAGACCCAGTACTTC. It encodes CASSSHVQETQYF. Looking up the rest from reference TRBV7-2 and TRBJ2-5 gives the full variable domain: GAGVSQSPSNKVTEKGKDVELRCDPISGHTALYWYRQSLGQGLEFLIYFQGNSAPDKSGLPSDRFSAERTGGSVSTLTIQRTQQEDSAVYLCASSSHVQETQYFGPGTRLLVL.

This clonotype was seen only a few times. The chain is built from TRBV27 and TRBJ2-2; 10 bases line up with TRBD1. The germline gives CDR1 MNHEY, CDR2 SMNVEV (reference sequence). The CDR3 is 16 amino acids. Trimming cost V 5 bases and J 6 bases; bases outside gene matches: 9. The CDR3 here is CASSLRRQGAAGELFF. CDR3 sequence (DNA): TGTGCCAGCAGTCTTCGTCGACAGGGGGCTGCCGGGGAGCTGTTTTTT.